One and the same sample provided the 14 T cell receptor beta chains below, sequenced in a study of blood T cell repertoires in COVID-19. Produced via immunoSEQ multiplex PCR; TCRdb's table is partial and in-frame only. The sample carries more than 50,000 clones, 80% recorded once. Sequences were obtained from peripheral blood. The receptor set was obtained from a human donor in a cohort sampled during active COVID-19.

The chain has TRBV7-9 and TRBJ2-7, with 9 bases lining up with TRBD1. The J segment lost 7 bases and the V segment lost 6 bases, leaving 10 bases of the junction unmatched. Germline values: CDR1 SEHNR, CDR2 FQNEAQ (reference sequence). CDR3 length equals 14 residues. CDR3 DNA: TGTGCCAGCAGAATGGGACAGGGTGACCTGGAGCAGTACTTC. As protein: CASRMGQGDLEQYF.

The table lists this clone with a few counts. The chain is built from TRBV20-1 and TRBJ2-7; perhaps TRBD1 as D (6 bases). This CDR3 spans 11 amino acids. With 7 bases removed from V and 5 bases from J, the gap between germline ends came to 12 bases. Germline CDR1 reads DFQATT; CDR2 reads SNEGSKA (reference sequence). The CDR3 DNA sequence: TGCAGTGGGCAGGGGCAGGACGAGCAGTACTTC. Translating gives CSGQGQDEQYF.

CDR3 loop: CASSLDSGYEQYF. The CDR3 DNA reads as TGTGCCAGCAGCCTGGACAGCGGCTACGAGCAGTACTTC. This chain joins TRBV7-2 and TRBJ2-7; possibly TRBD1 for D (6 bases). The CDR3 consists of 13 residues. The V gene lost 5 bases and the J gene lost 3 bases, with 11 bases spanning the gap. Germline CDR1 and CDR2: SGHTA and FQGNSA. Together with reference TRBV7-2 and TRBJ2-7, the CDR3 gives the full variable domain: GAGVSQSPSNKVTEKGKDVELRCDPISGHTALYWYRQSLGQGLEFLIYFQGNSAPDKSGLPSDRFSAERTGGSVSTLTIQRTQQEDSAVYLCASSLDSGYEQYFGPGTRLTVT.

This rearrangement joins TRBV27 to TRBJ1-2, with D unclear. The CDR3 length is 12 residues. Trimming pared 4 bases from V and 4 bases from J, leaving 7 bases between. The germline V gene encodes CDR1 MNHEY and CDR2 SMNVEV (reference sequence). CDR3 residues: CASSSTGYGYTF. CDR3 bases: TGTGCCAGCAGTTCGACGGGCTATGGCTACACCTTC.

The table lists this clone with a count of one. The CDR3 region has the DNA TGTGCCAGCAGTTTAACAGGGAACAATTCACCCCTCCACTTT. It translates to CASSLTGNNSPLHF. V gene TRBV28 combines with J gene TRBJ1-6, with D possibly being TRBD1 (6 bases). Germline V gives CDR1 MDHEN, CDR2 SYDVKM. There are 14 residues in the CDR3. The germline V and J ends were trimmed by 2 bases and 7 bases, with 9 bases remaining between them.

The V and J genes are TRBV19 and TRBJ2-4, with TRBD2 matching 10 bases. The V gene end was trimmed by 7 bases and the J gene end by 3 bases; junction bases not matched to a gene: 6. The CDR3 length is 15 residues. Per germline, CDR1 LNHDA and CDR2 SQIVND (reference sequence). The CDR3 loop is CASTLRTSGKNIQYF. The CDR3 DNA is TGTGCCAGTACCCTCCGGACTAGCGGCAAAAACATTCAGTACTTC.

Worth noting for this clone: The junction departs from the called germline gene at one end, perhaps through a read error. The V and J genes are TRBV6-5 and TRBJ1-2; 12 nucleotides line up with TRBD1. The V gene's germline CDR1 is MNHEY and CDR2 SVGAGI. This CDR3 is 15 amino acids long. The CDR3 DNA reads TGTGCCGGCAGTTCGGGGACAGGGGGCTCATATGGCTACACCTTC. Translated, it gives CAGSSGTGGSYGYTF.

The chain recombines TRBV19 with TRBJ2-3, with 7 positions matching TRBD2. With V trimmed by 5 bases and J by 3 bases, 5 bases remained unmatched. Germline values: CDR1 LNHDA, CDR2 SQIVND (reference sequence). The CDR3 is 14 amino acids. The CDR3 here is CASSQRDGTDTQYF. The DNA for the CDR3 is TGTGCCAGTAGTCAGCGGGACGGAACAGATACGCAGTATTTT.

The V and J genes are TRBV7-2 and TRBJ1-3; D remains unclear. This CDR3 is 14 amino acids long. The V end lost 5 bases, the J end lost 3 bases, and 11 bases lay between the germline ends. Germline CDR1 SGHTA, CDR2 FQGNSA. CDR3 region: CASSPSPYGNTIYF. DNA of the CDR3: TGTGCCAGCAGCCCCTCCCCGTATGGAAACACCATATATTTT.

The rearrangement uses TRBV4-3 and TRBJ1-2; the D is unclear. Per the germline V gene, CDR1 is LGHNA and CDR2 is YSLEER. V was clipped by 0 bases and J by 3 bases, with 5 bases between them. CDR3 size: 13 residues. The CDR3 region is CASSQDPDYGYTF. The CDR3 region has the DNA TGCGCCAGCAGCCAAGATCCGGACTATGGCTACACCTTC.

The rearrangement links TRBV25-1 to TRBJ2-3; 11 bases match TRBD1. Germline values: CDR1 MGHDK, CDR2 SYGVNS. V shed 3 bases, J shed 5 bases, and the junction held 4 bases outside the gene matches. The length of the CDR3 is 15 residues. CDR3 DNA: TGTGCCAGCAGTGATAGGGGACAGGGGGGAGATACGCAGTATTTT. It yields the protein CASSDRGQGGDTQYF.

CDR3 sequence: CAISGGETQYF. CDR3 bases: TGTGCCATCAGTGGCGGGGAGACCCAGTACTTC. The chain couples TRBV10-3 to TRBJ2-5; TRBD2 might be the D (5 bases). Germline lookup yields CDR1 ENHRY and CDR2 SYGVKD. V dropped 4 bases and J dropped 5 bases, with 5 bases sitting between them. The CDR3 spans 11 residues.

This clone was recorded once. The chain links TRBV11-1 to TRBJ2-7, with TRBD1 matching over 10 bases. The length of the CDR3 is 14 residues. With 5 bases clipped from V and 5 bases from J, the junction kept 6 bases outside the gene matches. The germline CDR1 and CDR2 sequences are SGHAT and FQDESV (reference sequence). Here the CDR3 reads CASSPLTGGNEQYF. DNA for the CDR3: TGTGCCAGCAGCCCATTGACAGGGGGCAACGAGCAGTACTTC.

This clone was picked up a small number of times. CDR3: CASSPGRGSGGANVLTF. DNA of the CDR3: TGTGCCAGCAGCCCTGGTCGGGGATCGGGTGGGGCCAACGTCCTGACTTTC. The V and J genes are TRBV7-9 and TRBJ2-6, with a tentative D call TRBD2 (5 bases). The CDR3 runs to 17 residues. The V end was cut by 5 bases, the J end by 3 bases, with 17 bases between. Germline values: CDR1 SEHNR, CDR2 FQNEAQ (reference sequence). The full variable domain, with the rest looked up from reference TRBV7-9 and TRBJ2-6, is DTGVSQNPRHKITKRGQNVTFRCDPISEHNRLYWYRQTLGQGPEFLTYFQNEAQLEKSRLLSDRFSAERPKGSFSTLEIQRTEQGDSAMYLCASSPGRGSGGANVLTFGAGSRLTVL.